The 30 T cell receptor beta chains in this list originate from one sample, sequenced in a study of graft-versus-host responses after intestinal transplantation. Measured with immunoSEQ multiplex PCR; TCRdb has only the in-frame clones, and not every one. Of 40,000 or so clones listed, approximately 90% are singletons. Processing was applied to graft tissue in order to liberate intraepithelial and lamina propria lymphocytes. The sequencing used ileum tissue, collected more than 200 days after intestinal transplant. The origin of the receptors is a human patient who received an intestinal transplant, so some T cells may come from the graft donor.

The V call is TRBV28, the J call TRBJ2-7; D not resolved. Between the trimmed V and J ends, which lost 3 bases and 0 bases, there was a span of 9 bases. This CDR3 contains 14 residues. The germline V gene encodes CDR1 MDHEN and CDR2 SYDVKM. The DNA of the CDR3 is TGTGCCAGCAGTTTGTTGGAGAGCTCCTACGAGCAGTACTTC. Translation gives CASSLLESSYEQYF.

The CDR3 DNA follows: TGTGCCAGCACCCGGGAGGGCTACTACTATGGCTACACCTTC. Its protein product is CASTREGYYYGYTF. This rearrangement joins TRBV28 to TRBJ1-2; D ambiguous. CDR1 and CDR2 from the germline V gene are MDHEN and SYDVKM. V lost 7 bases to trimming and J lost 3 bases, with 15 bases between them. This CDR3 region has 14 residues.

V gene TRBV6-5 combines with J gene TRBJ2-7, with D possibly being TRBD2 (6 bases). Germline values: CDR1 MNHEY, CDR2 SVGAGI. CDR3 length: 15 amino acids. V lost 0 bases to trimming and J lost 0 bases, with 9 bases between them. The CDR3 spells CASSYSPGSSYEQYF. Here the CDR3 DNA reads TGTGCCAGCAGTTACTCCCCCGGGAGCTCCTACGAGCAGTACTTC.

A single count supports this clone. This chain connects TRBV7-2 to TRBJ2-3; TRBD2 aligns across 10 bases. J was trimmed by 2 bases and V by 3 bases; bases with no gene match: 8. CDR1 SGHTA and CDR2 FQGNSA come from the germline V gene. The CDR3 loop spans 17 amino acids. The chain's CDR3 is CASSFLGLASYTDTQYF. The CDR3 nucleotides are TGTGCCAGCAGCTTCCTGGGACTAGCGAGTTACACAGATACGCAGTATTTT.

This clone was observed once. This chain links TRBV4-1 with TRBJ2-1; possible D gene TRBD2, 5 bases. CDR1 MGHRA and CDR2 YSYEKL come from the germline V gene. This CDR3 contains 15 residues. The V and J ends lost 1 base and 10 bases respectively, with 17 bases between them. The CDR3 here is CASSQVKGASGEQFF. As DNA, the CDR3 is TGCGCCAGCAGCCAAGTAAAGGGAGCGAGTGGGGAGCAGTTCTTC.

The chain carries TRBV28 and TRBJ2-1; D is perhaps TRBD2 (6 bases). Germline V gene sequence: CDR1 MDHEN, CDR2 SYDVKM. The CDR3 is made up of 15 amino acids. Trimming took 2 bases from V and 7 from J, leaving 15 bases between them. The CDR3 DNA is TGTGCCAGCAGTTTAGGAGGGATATCTGGGAATGAGCAGTTCTTC. This codes for CASSLGGISGNEQFF.

V is TRBV7-6 and J is TRBJ2-3; D gene unclear. Per germline, CDR1 SGHVS and CDR2 FNYEAQ. This CDR3 region has 14 residues. V gave up 4 bases and J gave up 3 bases, with 11 bases separating them. CDR3 coding DNA: TGTGCCAGCAGCTCACGGGTTAGGACAGATACGCAGTATTTT. As protein: CASSSRVRTDTQYF.

The V call is TRBV6-5, the J call TRBJ2-7, with no clear D. The CDR3 loop spans 14 amino acids. The V gene lost 2 bases and the J gene lost 5 bases, with 13 bases spanning the gap. Per germline, CDR1 MNHEY and CDR2 SVGAGI. This chain's CDR3 is CASSYGLGTHEQYF. CDR3 sequence (DNA): TGTGCCAGCAGTTACGGTCTGGGCACCCACGAGCAGTACTTC.

The rearrangement uses TRBV2 and TRBJ1-4, with D possibly TRBD1 on 5 matching bases. This CDR3 spans 14 amino acids. CDR1 is SNHLY and CDR2 is FYNNEI in the germline V gene. The V gene lost 7 bases and the J gene lost 6 bases, with 15 bases spanning the gap. Here the CDR3 DNA reads TGTGCCAGCACCAGACAGTGGACCTATGAAAAACTGTTTTTT. Amino acid sequence: CASTRQWTYEKLFF.

The rearrangement joins TRBV20-1 to TRBJ1-2; TRBD1 is a possible D gene (6 bases). The CDR3 spans 11 residues. CDR1 is DFQATT, CDR2 SNEGSKA, per germline (reference sequence). The CDR3 DNA sequence: TGCGGCGCCGCGGGGGCCTATGGCTACACCTTC. Protein product: CGAAGAYGYTF.

The chain joins TRBV4-1 to TRBJ2-1, with 11 bases aligning to TRBD2. CDR1 is MGHRA and CDR2 is YSYEKL in the germline V gene. The ends lost 4 bases at V and 5 bases at J; junction bases unmatched: 4. This CDR3 is built from 15 residues. The CDR3 region is CASSLRLAGNNEQFF. The CDR3 DNA reads as TGCGCCAGCAGCCTTCGACTAGCGGGAAACAATGAGCAGTTCTTC.

The chain joins TRBV2 to TRBJ2-7; no clear D gene. The CDR3 runs 14 residues. Looked up from germline, CDR1 is SNHLY and CDR2 is FYNNEI. Between the trimmed V and J ends, which lost 8 bases and 0 bases, there was a span of 14 bases. The CDR3 loop is CASQTRVDSYEQYF. CDR3 coding DNA: TGTGCCAGCCAAACCCGGGTGGACTCCTACGAGCAGTACTTC. Combining the CDR3 with reference TRBV2 and TRBJ2-7 gives the whole variable domain EPEVTQTPSHQVTQMGQEVILRCVPISNHLYFYWYRQILGQKVEFLVSFYNNEISEKSEIFDDQFSVERPDGSNFTLKIRSTKLEDSAMYFCASQTRVDSYEQYFGPGTRLTVT.

The chain has TRBV5-4 and TRBJ2-2; D not certain. CDR1 and CDR2 (germline): SGHNT, YYREEE (reference sequence). V was trimmed by 5 bases and J by 4 bases, leaving 15 bases between them. This CDR3 region has 15 residues. CDR3 protein: CASRVETPGTGELFF. The CDR3 nucleotides read TGTGCCAGCAGGGTGGAGACCCCGGGCACCGGGGAGCTGTTTTTT.

This chain joins TRBV7-2 and TRBJ1-2; TRBD1 matches 8 bases. With V trimmed by 5 bases and J by 4 bases, 12 bases remained unmatched. Germline values: CDR1 SGHTA, CDR2 FQGNSA. The CDR3 contains 16 residues. The CDR3 bases are TGTGCCAGCAGCCCAAAGACAGGGGAAGGAGGCTATGGCTACACCTTC. It translates to CASSPKTGEGGYGYTF.

The chain combines TRBV6-1 with TRBJ2-1, with 10 positions matching TRBD2. Germline V gene data show CDR1 as MNHNS and CDR2 as SASEGT. The CDR3 has 15 amino acids. The V and J ends lost 7 bases and 1 base, in that order; junction bases with no gene match: 4. DNA for the CDR3: TGTGCCAGCATAAAGCGGGGGGGATCCTACAATGAGCAGTTCTTC. As protein: CASIKRGGSYNEQFF.

The chain carries TRBV5-1 and TRBJ2-2, with D perhaps TRBD1 (6 bases). Germline V CDR1 and CDR2: SGHRS, YFSETQ. V was clipped by 3 bases and J by 1 base, with 7 bases between them. There are 14 residues in the CDR3. The DNA of the CDR3 is TGCGCCAGCAGCTCACAGGGGAACACCGGGGAGCTGTTTTTT. Its translation: CASSSQGNTGELFF.

This clone has only one observation. CDR3 amino acids: CASSDGGLSSYNEQFF. DNA for the CDR3: TGTGCCAGCAGTGACGGCGGGCTTAGCTCCTACAATGAGCAGTTCTTC. The genes are TRBV2 and TRBJ2-1, with D perhaps matching TRBD2 (5 bases). The germline V gene encodes CDR1 SNHLY and CDR2 FYNNEI. The CDR3 is 16 residues long. Between the trimmed V and J ends, which lost 3 bases and 0 bases, there was a span of 12 bases.

This rearrangement joins TRBV20-1 to TRBJ2-7, with D possibly TRBD1 on 5 matching bases. The CDR3 sequence is 11 residues long. Germline V gives CDR1 DFQATT, CDR2 SNEGSKA (reference sequence). V gave up 1 base and J gave up 7 bases, with 8 bases separating them. The CDR3 nucleotides read TGCAGTGCTAGAGGGCGGACAGAGCAGTACTTC. Its translation: CSARGRTEQYF.

This chain joins TRBV5-4 and TRBJ2-2, with TRBD2 matching 11 bases. There are 16 residues in the CDR3. Trimming at V came to 4 bases and at J to 1 base, leaving 3 bases not matched to a gene. Germline CDR1 SGHNT, CDR2 YYREEE (reference sequence). CDR3 coding DNA: TGTGCCAGCAGCAGTGGACTAGCGGGGAACACCGGGGAGCTGTTTTTT. This translates into CASSSGLAGNTGELFF.

By its share, this clone is medium-sized. V usage is TRBV30 and J usage is TRBJ2-1, with 7 bases lining up with TRBD2. This CDR3 contains 14 residues. J was trimmed by 4 bases and V by 3 bases; bases with no gene match: 6. Germline V gene sequence: CDR1 GTSNPN, CDR2 SVGIG (reference sequence). The CDR3 sequence: CAWRLSAGYNEQFF. CDR3 nucleotides: TGTGCCTGGAGACTCTCAGCGGGGTACAATGAGCAGTTCTTC.

This clone was observed a few times. The chain carries TRBV28 and TRBJ1-1; D uncertain. Trimming removed 3 bases at V and 3 bases at J, with 2 bases between. This CDR3 is 11 amino acids long. The germline V gene encodes CDR1 MDHEN and CDR2 SYDVKM. In nucleotides, the CDR3 is TGTGCCAGCAGTTTCCACACTGAAGCTTTCTTT. Amino acids: CASSFHTEAFF.

The chain couples TRBV25-1 to TRBJ2-5; a possible D gene is TRBD1 (6 bases). Trimming took off 0 bases at V and 2 bases at J, with 16 bases between the two ends. The CDR3 totals 17 residues. Germline V gene sequence: CDR1 MGHDK, CDR2 SYGVNS. The CDR3 region has the DNA TGTGCCAGCAGTGAATATCCCCCGACAGGACTTCAAGAGACCCAGTACTTC. This sequence encodes CASSEYPPTGLQETQYF.

V and J are TRBV30 and TRBJ2-7, with 13 nucleotides matching TRBD2. The trim removed 5 bases at V and 5 bases at J, leaving 9 bases unmatched. The CDR3 runs to 15 residues. The germline V gene has CDR1 GTSNPN and CDR2 SVGIG (reference sequence). CDR3 coding DNA: TGTGCCTGGGCCCGGGGACTAGCGGGGAGGGACGAGCAGTACTTC. Translating gives CAWARGLAGRDEQYF.

The chain carries TRBV4-1 and TRBJ2-7, with 7 bases matching TRBD1. J lost 0 bases, V lost 3 bases, and 11 bases had no gene match. The V gene's germline CDR1 is MGHRA and CDR2 YSYEKL. The CDR3 length is 17 residues. The CDR3 sequence: CASSHIDRDSPSYEQYF. The CDR3 DNA is TGCGCCAGCAGCCATATCGACCGGGACAGCCCCTCCTACGAGCAGTACTTC.

The rearrangement uses TRBV28 and TRBJ2-3, with 11 bases lining up with TRBD2. From germline, CDR1 is MDHEN and CDR2 SYDVKM. With V trimmed by 5 bases and J by 0 bases, 4 bases remained unmatched. This CDR3 region has 16 residues. Here the CDR3 DNA reads TGTGCCAGCAGTCTAGCGGGGGGCACAAGCACAGATACGCAGTATTTT. The encoded protein is CASSLAGGTSTDTQYF.

This chain links TRBV5-4 with TRBJ2-7; D is possibly TRBD2 (5 bases). The CDR3 is made up of 14 amino acids. Germline lookup yields CDR1 SGHNT and CDR2 YYREEE (reference sequence). Trimming left V 0 bases short and J 2 bases short, with 9 bases between. The DNA for the CDR3 is TGTGCCAGCAGCTTGGCGAACGGGGCCTACGAGCAGTACTTC. Its translation: CASSLANGAYEQYF. Looking up the rest from reference TRBV5-4 and TRBJ2-7 gives the full variable domain: ETGVTQSPTHLIKTRGQQVTLRCSSQSGHNTVSWYQQALGQGPQFIFQYYREEENGRGNFPPRFSGLQFPNYSSELNVNALELDDSALYLCASSLANGAYEQYFGPGTRLTVT.

This chain connects TRBV18 to TRBJ1-2, with unresolved D. This CDR3 is built from 16 residues. The germline CDR1 and CDR2 sequences are KGHSH and LQKENI. V lost 3 bases and J 4 bases, leaving 18 bases between the germline ends. This CDR3 reads CASSPTWGGRGYGYTF. DNA of the CDR3: TGTGCCAGCTCACCTACCTGGGGAGGTCGCGGCTATGGCTACACCTTC.

The chain recombines TRBV7-7 with TRBJ2-2; D unclear. Germline V gives CDR1 SSHAT, CDR2 FNYEAQ (reference sequence). V gave up 3 bases and J gave up 6 bases, with 8 bases separating them. The CDR3 has 13 amino acids. CDR3 nucleotides: TGTGCCAGCAGCTTTGATGGTCCCGGGGAGCTGTTTTTT. This gives the protein CASSFDGPGELFF.

The chain combines TRBV6-6 with TRBJ2-5; D is perhaps TRBD2 (5 bases). The CDR3 length is 14 residues. Trimming removed 5 bases at V and 5 bases at J, with 15 bases between. Germline CDR1 and CDR2: MNHNY and SVGAGI (reference sequence). The CDR3 region is CASSTPGIGETQYF. The CDR3 DNA reads as TGTGCCAGCAGTACCCCGGGGATCGGGGAGACCCAGTACTTC.

The chain recombines TRBV9 with TRBJ2-2, with D tentatively TRBD1 (5 bases). V shed 4 bases and J shed 5 bases, with 9 bases lying between them. The germline V gene has CDR1 SGDLS and CDR2 YYNGEE. The CDR3 is 13 residues long. The CDR3 bases are TGTGCCAGCAGCATGACAGTTACCGGGGAGCTGTTTTTT. Residues: CASSMTVTGELFF.